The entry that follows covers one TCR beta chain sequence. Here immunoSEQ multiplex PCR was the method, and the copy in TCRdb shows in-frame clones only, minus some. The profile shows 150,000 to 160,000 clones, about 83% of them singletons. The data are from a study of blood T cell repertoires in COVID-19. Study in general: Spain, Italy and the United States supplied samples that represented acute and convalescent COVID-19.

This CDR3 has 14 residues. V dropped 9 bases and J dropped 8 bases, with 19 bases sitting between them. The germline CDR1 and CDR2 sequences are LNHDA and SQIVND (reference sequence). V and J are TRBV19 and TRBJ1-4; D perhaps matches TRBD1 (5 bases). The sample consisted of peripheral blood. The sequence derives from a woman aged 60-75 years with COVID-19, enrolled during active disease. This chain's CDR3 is CASTKGAVPEKLFF. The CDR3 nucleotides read TGTGCCAGCACAAAAGGGGCAGTTCCCGAAAAACTGTTTTTT.